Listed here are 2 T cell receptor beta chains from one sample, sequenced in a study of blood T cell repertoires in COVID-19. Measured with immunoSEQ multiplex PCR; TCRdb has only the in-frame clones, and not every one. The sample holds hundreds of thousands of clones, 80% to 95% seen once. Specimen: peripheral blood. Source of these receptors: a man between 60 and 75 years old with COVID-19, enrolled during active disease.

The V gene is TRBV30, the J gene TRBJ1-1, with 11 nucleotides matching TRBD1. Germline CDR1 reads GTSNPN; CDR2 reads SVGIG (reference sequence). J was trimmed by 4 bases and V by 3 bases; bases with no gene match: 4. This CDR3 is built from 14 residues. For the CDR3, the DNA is TGTGCCTGGAGGGACAGGGGGCGCGTCACTGAAGCTTTCTTT. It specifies CAWRDRGRVTEAFF.

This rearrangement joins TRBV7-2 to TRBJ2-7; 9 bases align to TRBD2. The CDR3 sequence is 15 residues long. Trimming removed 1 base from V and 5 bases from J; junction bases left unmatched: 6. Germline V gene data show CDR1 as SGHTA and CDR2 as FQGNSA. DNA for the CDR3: TGTGCCAGCAGCTTAGATGCTAGCGGGGATGACGAGCAGTACTTC. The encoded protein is CASSLDASGDDEQYF.